The clone carrying this T cell receptor beta chain has a handful of counts. Antigen: not known. CDR3 length: 14 amino acids. V dropped 5 bases and J dropped 0 bases, with 8 bases sitting between them. Germline V gene lookup returns CDR1 SEHNR and CDR2 FQNEAQ (reference sequence). The entry originates in a study of PD-L1 blockade in urothelial cancer. Study-wide results and limits: Below-median pretreatment blood TCR clonality was a predictor of better survival.

Samples were collected from each patient before treatment and during treatment. Each patient gave between 1 and 8 of them in total. Using immunoSEQ multiplex PCR, the repertoire was profiled, and TCRdb retains in-frame clones only, with some absent. Among about 84,000 clones, about four fifths were seen once, and the ten largest hold over 7.5%. The sample here was PBMCs, taken around atezolizumab (anti-PD-L1) treatment. The TCR originated in a man aged 70 or older with urothelial cancer. This chain uses TRBV7-9 with TRBJ1-3; possible D gene TRBD1, 5 bases. The CDR3 nucleotides are TGTGCCAGCAGCCGGGGGAACTCTGGAAACACCATATATTTT. Translation: CASSRGNSGNTIYF.